This passage covers 20 T cell receptor beta chains from one sample sequenced in a study of tumor-infiltrating lymphocytes in primary liver carcinoma. The authors made TCR beta cDNA from around 500 ng total RNA with a constant-region primer. The TCR beta library was amplified through three nested multiplex PCR rounds in a modified ARM-PCR procedure. Investigators reported that the first two PCR rounds, at about 11 cycles each, used TRBV1-TRBV30 forward primers with a C-beta reverse primer. TCRdb processed the multiplex PCR reads anew with MiXCR; each CDR3 protein has one entry. The profile covers roughly 57,000 distinct CDR3 sequences, with around 64% appearing a single time and roughly three fifths taken by the ten largest. RNA and DNA were co-extracted from about 20-30 mg of unsorted bulk tissue. Sequencing was done on a sample of liver tumor tissue from sampling region 2. Subset defined: tumor region T2, inferior pole. The receptors originated from a man aged 35 to 55 with primary liver carcinoma and hepatitis B virus infection.

This clonotype has at least ten counts. This rearrangement joins TRBV10-3 to TRBJ2-7, with D uncertain. From germline, CDR1 is ENHRY and CDR2 SYGVKD. This CDR3 region has 14 residues. With 2 bases removed from V and 7 bases from J, the gap between germline ends came to 15 bases. The CDR3 spells CAISEGNLKDEQYF. For the CDR3, the DNA is TGTGCCATCAGTGAGGGGAATCTTAAGGATGAGCAGTACTTC.

This chain uses TRBV6-2 or TRBV6-3 with TRBJ2-5; 10 bases align to TRBD2. Germline CDR1 is MNHEY and CDR2 is SVGEGT. The CDR3 loop spans 19 amino acids. The CDR3 sequence is CTNSSTRTSGRGVQETQYF. Here the CDR3 DNA reads TGTACCAACAGTTCGACTCGGACTAGCGGCAGGGGCGTCCAAGAGACCCAGTACTTC.

The chain recombines TRBV11-1 with TRBJ2-5; maybe TRBD2 (7 bases). CDR3 length equals 13 residues. Germline V gene data show CDR1 as SGHAT and CDR2 as FQDESV (reference sequence). Between the trimmed V and J ends, which lost 5 bases and 4 bases, there was a span of 11 bases. The chain's CDR3 is CASSRGAGETQYF. The CDR3 DNA is TGTGCCAGCAGCCGGGGGGCTGGAGAGACCCAGTACTTC.

There are many counts of this clonotype. This chain uses TRBV29-1 with TRBJ1-1; 7 positions match TRBD1. V shed 0 bases and J 1 base; nucleotides not matched to a gene: 5. The CDR3 has 15 amino acids. Germline CDR1 is SQVTM and CDR2 is ANQGSEA. CDR3 nucleotides: TGCAGCGTTGAAGATCGGGGGACAGAGAACACTGAAGCTTTCTTT. Protein product: CSVEDRGTENTEAFF.

This chain uses TRBV28 with TRBJ1-1; possibly TRBD1 for D (5 bases). Germline V lookup: CDR1 MDHEN, CDR2 SYDVKM. Trimming cost V 7 bases and J 1 base, with 16 bases left between them. This CDR3 is 15 amino acids long. The CDR3 spells CASIPETGGNTEAFF. The CDR3 bases are TGTGCCAGCATTCCCGAGACGGGGGGGAACACTGAAGCTTTCTTT. Using reference TRBV28 and TRBJ1-1 for the parts outside the CDR3, the full variable domain is DVKVTQSSRYLVKRTGEKVFLECVQDMDHENMFWYRQDPGLGLRLIYFSYDVKMKEKGDIPEGYSVSREKKERFSLILESASTNQTSMYLCASIPETGGNTEAFFGQGTRLTVV.

V and J are TRBV5-4 and TRBJ2-7; no reliable D call. Deletions cut 5 bases from V and 1 base from J, with 13 bases between. Germline V gene data show CDR1 as SGHNT and CDR2 as YYREEE (reference sequence). The CDR3 spans 14 residues. CDR3 sequence (DNA): TGTGCCAGCAGTTACTGGAGTGAGTCCTACGAGCAGTACTTC. Translated: CASSYWSESYEQYF.

Note on this clonotype: An end of the junction differs from the germline gene, which may be a read error. The J gene is TRBJ2-3, the V gene TRBV6-1, with 10 bases identical to TRBD2. There are 16 residues in the CDR3. The germline gives CDR1 MNHNS, CDR2 SASEGT. The CDR3 region has the DNA TGTGCCAGCACTGAAACAGCGGGGGGGAGGACAGATACGCAGTATTTT. The encoded protein is CASTETAGGRTDTQYF.

The rearrangement links TRBV29-1 to TRBJ2-1, with 9 bases that match TRBD2. This CDR3 has 13 residues. Germline trimming cut 7 bases from V and 6 bases from J; bases unmatched to any gene: 7. The germline CDR1 and CDR2 sequences are SQVTM and ANQGSEA. This CDR3 reads CSAGTSGFNEQFF. The CDR3 DNA follows: TGCAGCGCGGGAACTAGCGGGTTCAATGAGCAGTTCTTC.

By sample fraction, this clonotype is large (0.1 to 1%). The chain has TRBV11-2 and TRBJ2-1; tentatively, D is TRBD1 (6 bases). The V gene lost 7 bases and the J gene lost 6 bases, with 16 bases spanning the gap. CDR1 and CDR2 from the germline V gene are SGHAT and FQNNGV. CDR3 size: 14 residues. Here the CDR3 reads CASTQWGQGNEQFF. The CDR3 DNA reads as TGTGCCAGCACCCAGTGGGGGCAGGGCAATGAGCAGTTCTTC.

Regarding this clonotype: Since no conserved phenylalanine or tryptophan closes the CDR3, a read error is the likely cause. The chain uses TRBV29-1 and TRBJ2-2; 8 nucleotides agree with TRBD1. V lost 7 bases to trimming and J lost 2 bases; unmatched junction nucleotides: 6. Germline V lookup: CDR1 SQVTM, CDR2 ANQGSEA. The CDR3 spans 14 residues. The CDR3 coding sequence is TGCAGCGCCCAAGGACAGGGTAACACCGGGGAGCTGTTTTCT. This translates into CSAQGQGNTGELFS.

Concerning this clonotype: The conserved phenylalanine or tryptophan is not found at the CDR3 terminus, so this likely reflects a read error. This chain joins TRBV28 and TRBJ2-3; 7 bases fit TRBD1. This CDR3 has 14 amino acids. Germline loops: CDR1 MDHEN, CDR2 SYDVKM. The junction had 4 bases not matched to a gene; V was cut back by 5 bases and J by 2 bases. CDR3 DNA: TGTGCCAGCAGTCGGGGACAGCCCACAGATACGCAGTATTAT. Translated: CASSRGQPTDTQYY.

This chain joins TRBV19 and TRBJ1-1; D may be TRBD1 (6 bases). The CDR3 spans 14 residues. CDR1 and CDR2 from the germline V gene are LNHDA and SQIVND (reference sequence). V lost 6 bases and J 7 bases, leaving 18 bases between the germline ends. The CDR3 bases are TGTGCCAGTAGCCAACAGGGAAGGGGCATTGAAGCTTTCTTT. Protein sequence: CASSQQGRGIEAFF.

This clonotype was detected ten times or more. The V and J genes are TRBV4-2 and TRBJ1-4; unclear D gene. CDR1 is LGHNA and CDR2 is YNFKEQ in the germline V gene. The CDR3 spans 13 residues. Trimming stripped 3 bases from V and 7 bases from J, with 9 bases between. CDR3: CASSQPHREKLFF. The DNA of the CDR3 is TGTGCCAGCAGCCAGCCCCACCGTGAAAAACTGTTTTTT.

Remarks on this clonotype: One end of the junction is discordant with germline, which a read error may explain. The V and J genes are TRBV12-3 or TRBV12-4 and TRBJ2-1, with 8 bases identical to TRBD2. The CDR3 spans 16 residues. In nucleotides, the CDR3 is TGTGCCAGTAGTTTCAAGCTGCTAGCGGGTTTCAATGAGCAGTTGTTC. Protein: CASSFKLLAGFNEQLF.

About this clonotype: The junction and the germline gene differ at one end; a read error may be behind it. The CDR3 region is CVSSFRPAGKAVFF. CDR3 DNA: TGTGTCAGCAGCTTTAGACCAGCCGGTAAGGCAGTTTTCTTT. The chain recombines TRBV5-6 with TRBJ1-1; D remains unclear. This CDR3 region has 14 residues. Germline lookup yields CDR1 SGHDT and CDR2 YYEEEE.

Turning to this clonotype: One junction end disagrees with the germline gene, perhaps due to a read error. The V and J genes are TRBV4-3 and TRBJ2-2; 7 nucleotides line up with TRBD2. Germline assignment: CDR1 LGHNA and CDR2 YSLEER. This CDR3 spans 16 amino acids. This CDR3 reads CASSQSSSGNTGELSF. CDR3 coding DNA: TGCGCCAGCAGCCAATCATCCAGCGGGAACACCGGGGAGCTGTCTTTT.

This clonotype was recorded a few times. DNA for the CDR3: TGCAGTGCTAGTCTTTATCCTGGGGGGACCGGGGAGCTGTTTTTT. Its translation is CSASLYPGGTGELFF. The chain uses TRBV20-1 and TRBJ2-2; TRBD2 might be the D (6 bases). In germline, CDR1 is DFQATT, CDR2 SNEGSKA (reference sequence). This CDR3 has 15 residues. Trimming removed 3 bases from V and 5 bases from J, with 16 bases in between.

This clonotype showed up just a few times. At one boundary the junction diverges from the germline segment, which might be a read error. The genes are TRBV11-2 and TRBJ1-4, with unresolved D. Germline V CDR1 and CDR2: SGHAT, FQNNGV. There are 14 residues in the CDR3. The DNA for the CDR3 is TGTGCCAGCAGCAAGCCCTCGGCTAATGAAAAACTGTATTTT. Its protein is CASSKPSANEKLYF.

A note on this clonotype: Its ends do not fully match the called genes, so a read error is possible. The CDR3 sequence: CSPGVRTLGTVTEPFF. The CDR3 DNA sequence: TGCTCACCAGGAGTGAGGACTTTAGGAACAGTCACTGAACCTTTCTTT. The genes are TRBV10-1 and TRBJ1-1; D gene uncertain. The CDR3 spans 16 residues. CDR1 is WNHNN and CDR2 is SYGVQD in the germline V gene (reference sequence).

Regarding this clonotype: This CDR3 is missing its conserved last phenylalanine or tryptophan, likely due to a read error. The DNA is left out, because the CDR3 cannot be placed on it with certainty; the CDR3 is given as TCRdb lists it. The chain uses TRBV6-6 and TRBJ2-2. CDR1 and CDR2 (germline): MNHNY, SVGAGI (reference sequence). The CDR3 has 13 amino acids, counting both end residues. The CDR3: CASSATNTGELFV.